Listed below are T cell receptor beta chains from one sample, sequenced in a study of OX40 agonist ivuxolimab in advanced cancers. The repertoire was sequenced with immunoSEQ multiplex PCR; TCRdb's copy has only in-frame clones and lacks some. The table has around 50,000 clones, 90% to 95% seen once; the top ten hold roughly 12%. Sequencing used CD4+ or CD8+ T cells sorted from blood, obtained in a trial of the OX40 agonist ivuxolimab. Receptor source: an adult with an advanced solid tumor such as melanoma, head and neck, liver or kidney cancer. The CDR3 runs from the conserved cysteine through the conserved F or W. The D gene is left open where the match is weak. Some rows have no size entry. The others give once, few or many, or a class for an expanded clone.

TRBJ2-1 | TRBD1 | - | TRBV4-3 | TGCGCCAGCAGCCTAGCGACAGGGGGCCCCTACAATGAGCAGTTCTTC | CASSLATGGPYNEQFF
TRBJ2-7 | - | - | TRBV27 | TGTGCCAGCAGTTGGGCAGGGGAATACTACGAGCAGTACTTC | CASSWAGEYYEQYF
TRBJ1-2 | - | - | TRBV5-4 | TGTGCCAGCACCGAAGACAGGTCCTATGGCTACACCTTC | CASTEDRSYGYTF
TRBJ2-2 | - | - | TRBV6-6 | TGTGCCAGCAGCCGACCAGTTCCCGGGGAGCTGTTTTTT | CASSRPVPGELFF
TRBJ2-1 | - | - | TRBV16 | TGTGCCAGCAGCCAATCGAGCCCATGGGCATACAATGAGCAGTTCTTC | CASSQSSPWAYNEQFF
TRBJ1-4 | TRBD1 | - | TRBV28 | TGTGCCAGCTCTTCCGGACAGGGGAGTGAAAAACTGTTTTTT | CASSSGQGSEKLFF
TRBJ2-2 | - | - | TRBV28 | TGTGCCAGCAGTCCCGGGGAGAACACCGGGGAGCTGTTTTTT | CASSPGENTGELFF
TRBJ1-5 | - | - | TRBV28 | TGTGCCAGCAGTTTTCAAGCGGGCCAGCCCCAGCATTTT | CASSFQAGQPQHF
TRBJ2-7 | - | - | TRBV27 | TGTGCCAGCAGTTTAGGGGCCCGGATCTACGAGCAGTACTTC | CASSLGARIYEQYF
TRBJ2-5 | - | - | TRBV9 | TGTGCCAGCAGCAGGGGGACGGGGGAGACCCAGTACTTC | CASSRGTGETQYF
TRBJ2-5 | - | - | TRBV6-5 | TGTGCCAGCAGTTACGGGAGGGAGACCCAGTACTTC | CASSYGRETQYF
TRBJ2-2 | TRBD2 | - | TRBV11-2 | TGTGCCAGCTATTCGGGCGGGAGGTCAAACACCGGGGAGCTGTTTTTT | CASYSGGRSNTGELFF
TRBJ2-3 | - | - | TRBV9 | TGTGCCAGCAGCGTAGCCAGGGTGACAGATACGCAGTATTTT | CASSVARVTDTQYF
TRBJ2-2 | TRBD2 | - | TRBV4-1 | TGCGCCAGCAGCCAAGCCCCTAGCGGGAGTATCACCGGGGAGCTGTTTTTT | CASSQAPSGSITGELFF
TRBJ2-5 | TRBD2 | - | TRBV5-8 | TGTGCCAGCAGCCACGGACTAGCGGCGAAACAAGAGACCCAGTACTTC | CASSHGLAAKQETQYF
TRBJ2-3 | - | - | TRBV29-1 | TGCAGCGTTGAGGCCACCGACACATTCACAGATACGCAGTATTTT | CSVEATDTFTDTQYF
TRBJ2-1 | TRBD2 | - | TRBV7-8 | TGTGCCAGCAGCTTAGGTAAGCGGGAGGTATACAATGAGCAGTTCTTC | CASSLGKREVYNEQFF
TRBJ2-1 | - | - | TRBV4-1 | TGCGCCAGCAGCCAAGGCCCAGGGAGCTCCTACAATGAGCAGTTCTTC | CASSQGPGSSYNEQFF
TRBJ2-7 | - | - | TRBV9 | TGTGCCAGCAGCGCTGCGGACACCCCTGGGTACGAGCAGTACTTC | CASSAADTPGYEQYF
TRBJ2-1 | TRBD2 | - | TRBV13 | TGTGCCAGCAGCTTAGCGGGAGGGCCTATCGGCGATGAGCAGTTCTTC | CASSLAGGPIGDEQFF
TRBJ1-5 | - | - | TRBV28 | TGTGCCAGCAGTTCGGGGGGCCTGAATCAGCCCCAGCATTTT | CASSSGGLNQPQHF
TRBJ2-7 | - | - | TRBV25-1 | TGTGCCAGCAGTGGGGCCTACGAGCAGTACTTC | CASSGAYEQYF
TRBJ1-1 | - | - | TRBV5-1 | TGCGCCAGCAGCTTGGACATCCTCACTGAAGCTTTCTTT | CASSLDILTEAFF
TRBJ2-3 | TRBD2 | - | TRBV4-2 | TGTGCCAGCAGCCTGGGACTAGCGGCCACAGATACGCAGTATTTT | CASSLGLAATDTQYF
TRBJ2-3 | - | few | TRBV9 | TGTGCCAGCGGATCCAGTGCCAGGGAACTCACAGATACGCAGTATTTT | CASGSSARELTDTQYF
TRBJ2-2 | - | - | TRBV6-6 | TGTGCCAGCAGTTACTCCCCGTTTACCGGGGAGCTGTTTTTT | CASSYSPFTGELFF
TRBJ2-1 | - | - | TRBV7-2 | TGTGCCAGCAGCTTAGGGGTCGCCTCCTACAATGAGCAGTTCTTC | CASSLGVASYNEQFF
TRBJ2-2 | TRBD1 | - | TRBV19 | TGTGCCACCTTACACAGGGGGCGAGGGACCGGGGAGCTGTTTTTT | CATLHRGRGTGELFF
TRBJ1-5 | - | - | TRBV7-9 | TGTGCCAGCAGCTTCACTGGGCTCGGCAATCAGCCCCAGCATTTT | CASSFTGLGNQPQHF
TRBJ1-2 | - | - | TRBV19 | TGTGCCAGTAGTATCGGACAAATTGGCTACACCTTC | CASSIGQIGYTF
TRBJ2-3 | - | - | TRBV11-3 | TGTGCCAGCAGCTTACCCGTTAGGGGCACAGATACGCAGTATTTT | CASSLPVRGTDTQYF
TRBJ2-2 | - | - | TRBV13 | TGTGCCAGCAGCTTAGGCCGGACCGGGGAGCTGTTTTTT | CASSLGRTGELFF
TRBJ1-1 | - | once | TRBV28 | TGTGCCAGCAGTTTAATAGTACAGGGCACTGAAGCTTTCTTT | CASSLIVQGTEAFF